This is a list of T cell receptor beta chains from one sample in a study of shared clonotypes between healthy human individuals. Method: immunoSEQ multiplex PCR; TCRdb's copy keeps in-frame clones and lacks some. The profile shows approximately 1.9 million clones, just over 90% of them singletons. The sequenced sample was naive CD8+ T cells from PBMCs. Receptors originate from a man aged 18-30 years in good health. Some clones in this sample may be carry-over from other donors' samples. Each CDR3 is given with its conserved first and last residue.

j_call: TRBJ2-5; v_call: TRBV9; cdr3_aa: CASSRPRGQETQYF
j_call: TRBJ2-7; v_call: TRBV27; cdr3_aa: CASSGTLYEQYF
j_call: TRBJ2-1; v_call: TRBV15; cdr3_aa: CATSRVWGAGNEQFF
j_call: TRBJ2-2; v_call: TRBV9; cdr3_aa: CASSAGTGGDTGELFF
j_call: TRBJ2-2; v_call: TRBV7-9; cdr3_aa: CASSSRGPNTGELFF
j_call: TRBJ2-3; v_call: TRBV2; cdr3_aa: CASIRSPAFSTDTQYF
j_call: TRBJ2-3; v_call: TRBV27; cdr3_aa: CASSLSAGDMGTDTQYF
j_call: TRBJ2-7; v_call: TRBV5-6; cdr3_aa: CASSLSSGAYEQYF
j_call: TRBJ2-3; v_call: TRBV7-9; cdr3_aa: CASSTETSGRADTQYF
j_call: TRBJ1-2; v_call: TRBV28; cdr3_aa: CASSSVPGKRLNYGYTF
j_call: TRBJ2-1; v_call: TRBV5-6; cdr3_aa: CASSLAYSYNEQFF
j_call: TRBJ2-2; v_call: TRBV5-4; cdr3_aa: CASSPGQGNTGELFF
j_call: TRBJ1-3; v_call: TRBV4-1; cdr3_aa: CASSRPGHSSGNTIYF
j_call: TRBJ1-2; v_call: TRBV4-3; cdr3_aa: CASSQDLTGLPSNYGYTF
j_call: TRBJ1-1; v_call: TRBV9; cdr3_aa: CASSVGGGGTEAFF
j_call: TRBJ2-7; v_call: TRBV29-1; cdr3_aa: CSVEGGRTSYEQYF
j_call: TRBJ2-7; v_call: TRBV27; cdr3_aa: CASGPIPRNEQYF
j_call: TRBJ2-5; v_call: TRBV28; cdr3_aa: CASSLGGPYQETQYF
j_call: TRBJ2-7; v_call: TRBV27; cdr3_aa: CASSFAGGPSYEQYF
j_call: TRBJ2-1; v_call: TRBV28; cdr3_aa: CASSLGLAVNEQFF
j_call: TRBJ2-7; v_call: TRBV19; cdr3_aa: CASRGTGDLSPYEQYF
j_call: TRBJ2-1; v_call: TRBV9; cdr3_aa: CASSEGTEEIQQFF
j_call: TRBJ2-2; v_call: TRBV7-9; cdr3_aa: CASSHRDRGRDGELFF
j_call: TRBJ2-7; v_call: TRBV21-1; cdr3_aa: CAQKDGSSYEQYF
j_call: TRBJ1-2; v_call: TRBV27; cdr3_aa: CASSPFSGYGYTF
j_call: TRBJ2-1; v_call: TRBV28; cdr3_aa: CASSNPRETAYNEQFF
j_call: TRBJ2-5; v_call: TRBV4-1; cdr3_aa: CASSLLYVAQGQETQYF
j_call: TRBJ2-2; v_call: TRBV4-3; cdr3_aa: CASSQERVRALSNTGELFF
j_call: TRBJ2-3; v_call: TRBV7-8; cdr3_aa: CASSDRGEDTQYF
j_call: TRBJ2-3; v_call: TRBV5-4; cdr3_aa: CASSLRGQSGTDTQYF
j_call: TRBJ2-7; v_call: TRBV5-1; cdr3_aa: CASSFDNEQYF
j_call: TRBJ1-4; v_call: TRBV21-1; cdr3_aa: CASSSGTEENEKLFF
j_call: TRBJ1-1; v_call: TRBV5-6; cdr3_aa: CASSLSGGNTEAFF
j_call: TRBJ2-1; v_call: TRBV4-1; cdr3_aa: CASSQDPIKLIYNEQFF
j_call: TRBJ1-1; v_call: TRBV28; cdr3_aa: CASRQTGTGGTEAFF
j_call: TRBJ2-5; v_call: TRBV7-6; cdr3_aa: CASSLGRGRLETQYF
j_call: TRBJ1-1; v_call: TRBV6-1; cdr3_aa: CASKGQSNTEAFF
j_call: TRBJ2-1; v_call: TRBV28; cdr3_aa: CASSLEVGDANRYNEQFF
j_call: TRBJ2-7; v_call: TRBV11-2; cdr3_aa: CASSGYSGTGGYEQYF
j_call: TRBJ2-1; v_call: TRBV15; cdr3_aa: CATLAQTSGSNNEQFF
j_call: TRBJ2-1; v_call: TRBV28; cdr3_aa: CASSPHRRNEQFF
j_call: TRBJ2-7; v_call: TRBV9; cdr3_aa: CASSPVGGRTYEQYF
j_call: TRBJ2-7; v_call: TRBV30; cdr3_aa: CAWSPGTTRRFYEQYF
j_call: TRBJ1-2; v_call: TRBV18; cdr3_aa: CASSPAEGQDPANYGYTF
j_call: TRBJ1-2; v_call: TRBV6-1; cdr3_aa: CASSEGYSRTYGYTF
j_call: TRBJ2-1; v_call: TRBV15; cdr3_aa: CATSTGLATGNEQFF
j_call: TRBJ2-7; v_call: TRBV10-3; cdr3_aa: CAISRTSGRESRYEQYF
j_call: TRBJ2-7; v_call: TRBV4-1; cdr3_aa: CASSQGTVGYEQYF
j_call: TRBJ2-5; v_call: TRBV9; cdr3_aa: CASSTRQGVETQYF
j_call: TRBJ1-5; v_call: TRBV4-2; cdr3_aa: CASSQDEEGTQPQHF
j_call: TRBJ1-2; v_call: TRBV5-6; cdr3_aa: CASSTETGGAYGYTF
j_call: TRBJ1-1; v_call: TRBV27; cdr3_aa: CASSFQGATEAFF
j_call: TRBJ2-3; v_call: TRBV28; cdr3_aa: CASSFPLAESTDTQYF
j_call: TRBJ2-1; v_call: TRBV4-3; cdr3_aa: CASSQDWIRRGTTYNEQFF
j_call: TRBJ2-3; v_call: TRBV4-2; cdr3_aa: CASSLEEGATDTQYF
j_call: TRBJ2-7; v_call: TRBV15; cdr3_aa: CATSGPGQGADEQYF
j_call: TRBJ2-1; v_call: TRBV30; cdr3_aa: CACHGVGNEQFF
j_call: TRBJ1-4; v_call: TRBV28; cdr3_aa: CASSLMLTAPTNEKLFF
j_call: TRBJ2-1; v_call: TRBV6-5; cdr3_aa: CASSYGAPTYNEQFF